Listed below are T cell receptor beta chains from one sample, sequenced in a study of CD8+ T cells in alopecia areata. Generated by immunoSEQ multiplex PCR, the TCRdb table keeps only in-frame clones and is missing some. The data hold 75,000 to 100,000 clones, with 40% to 55% observed a single time. The sample comprised CD4+ T cells sorted from blood. The receptor source for this set is a human donor with alopecia areata. The CDR3 runs from the conserved cysteine through the conserved F or W. The order of the fields is J gene, V gene, D gene, clone size, CDR3 protein, CDR3 DNA. D genes are given only for firm matches. The size entry is marked missing in some rows and otherwise reads once, few, many or a size class.

j_call: TRBJ1-2; v_call: TRBV29-1; d_call: NA; clone_size: once; cdr3_aa: CSVGANYGYTF; cdr3_nt: TGCAGCGTAGGCGCAAACTATGGCTACACCTTC
j_call: TRBJ2-5; v_call: TRBV5-1; d_call: TRBD1; clone_size: NA; cdr3_aa: CASSAGQAQETQYF; cdr3_nt: TGCGCCAGCAGCGCCGGACAGGCCCAAGAGACCCAGTACTTC
j_call: TRBJ1-5; v_call: TRBV5-1; d_call: NA; clone_size: NA; cdr3_aa: CASSLDGIQPQHF; cdr3_nt: TGCGCCAGCAGCTTGGATGGAATCCAGCCCCAGCATTTT
j_call: TRBJ2-7; v_call: TRBV5-1; d_call: NA; clone_size: NA; cdr3_aa: CASSTSDPRHEQYF; cdr3_nt: TGCGCCAGCAGCACTTCGGACCCGCGACACGAGCAGTACTTC
j_call: TRBJ2-1; v_call: TRBV6-5; d_call: TRBD2; clone_size: NA; cdr3_aa: CASSPTAGGYNEQFF; cdr3_nt: TGTGCCAGCAGCCCGACGGCGGGGGGTTACAATGAGCAGTTCTTC
j_call: TRBJ2-5; v_call: TRBV9; d_call: NA; clone_size: NA; cdr3_aa: CASSVGLGVETQYF; cdr3_nt: TGTGCCAGCAGCGTAGGACTAGGTGTTGAGACCCAGTACTTC
j_call: TRBJ1-1; v_call: TRBV29-1; d_call: TRBD1; clone_size: few; cdr3_aa: CSARTGDTEAFF; cdr3_nt: TGCAGCGCTCGGACAGGGGACACTGAAGCTTTCTTT
j_call: TRBJ2-4; v_call: TRBV4-3; d_call: TRBD2; clone_size: NA; cdr3_aa: CASSQAERGNIQYF; cdr3_nt: TGCGCCAGCAGCCAAGCCGAGCGGGGAAACATTCAGTACTTC
j_call: TRBJ2-2; v_call: TRBV28; d_call: NA; clone_size: few; cdr3_aa: CASSLRPGELFF; cdr3_nt: TGTGCCAGCAGCCTTCGGCCCGGGGAGCTGTTTTTT
j_call: TRBJ1-5; v_call: TRBV30; d_call: NA; clone_size: NA; cdr3_aa: CAWSEQGGQPQHF; cdr3_nt: TGTGCCTGGAGTGAGCAGGGTGGTCAGCCCCAGCATTTT
j_call: TRBJ2-5; v_call: TRBV29-1; d_call: NA; clone_size: few; cdr3_aa: CSAVTGAQETQYF; cdr3_nt: TGCAGCGCAGTGACAGGAGCTCAAGAGACCCAGTACTTC
j_call: TRBJ2-1; v_call: TRBV14; d_call: TRBD2; clone_size: few; cdr3_aa: CASSQAAGGYNEQFF; cdr3_nt: TGTGCCAGCAGCCAAGCTGCGGGAGGCTACAATGAGCAGTTCTTC
j_call: TRBJ2-3; v_call: TRBV29-1; d_call: TRBD1; clone_size: few; cdr3_aa: CSVGQGADTQYF; cdr3_nt: TGCAGCGTGGGACAGGGGGCAGATACGCAGTATTTT
j_call: TRBJ2-4; v_call: TRBV28; d_call: NA; clone_size: NA; cdr3_aa: CASSLGYIQYF; cdr3_nt: TGTGCCAGCAGTTTGGGGTACATTCAGTACTTC
j_call: TRBJ2-7; v_call: TRBV29-1; d_call: NA; clone_size: few; cdr3_aa: CSVRPNRVHEQYF; cdr3_nt: TGCAGCGTCCGACCAAACAGGGTCCACGAGCAGTACTTC
j_call: TRBJ2-7; v_call: TRBV29-1; d_call: NA; clone_size: few; cdr3_aa: CSAANRYEQYF; cdr3_nt: TGCAGCGCCGCCAACCGCTACGAGCAGTACTTC
j_call: TRBJ1-6; v_call: TRBV19; d_call: NA; clone_size: NA; cdr3_aa: CASSITNSPLHF; cdr3_nt: TGTGCCAGTAGTATAACTAATTCACCCCTCCACTTT
j_call: TRBJ2-7; v_call: TRBV29-1; d_call: NA; clone_size: few; cdr3_aa: CSAARGSYEQYF; cdr3_nt: TGCAGCGCCGCTCGGGGATCCTACGAGCAGTACTTC
j_call: TRBJ1-1; v_call: TRBV14; d_call: NA; clone_size: few; cdr3_aa: CASREVGRNTEAFF; cdr3_nt: TGTGCCAGCAGGGAAGTGGGCAGGAACACTGAAGCTTTCTTT
j_call: TRBJ2-7; v_call: TRBV5-1; d_call: TRBD1; clone_size: NA; cdr3_aa: CASSSLQQGSYEQYF; cdr3_nt: TGCGCCAGCAGCTCCCTCCAACAGGGGTCCTACGAGCAGTACTTC
j_call: TRBJ2-6; v_call: TRBV29-1; d_call: NA; clone_size: NA; cdr3_aa: CSVGSTGANVLTF; cdr3_nt: TGCAGCGTAGGGAGCACTGGGGCCAACGTCCTGACTTTC
j_call: TRBJ1-4; v_call: TRBV27; d_call: NA; clone_size: NA; cdr3_aa: CASSFQTGEKLFF; cdr3_nt: TGTGCCAGCAGTTTTCAGACTGGAGAAAAACTGTTTTTT
j_call: TRBJ1-2; v_call: TRBV30; d_call: NA; clone_size: NA; cdr3_aa: CGGEEDGYTF; cdr3_nt: TGTGGGGGAGAGGAGGATGGCTACACCTTC
j_call: TRBJ2-3; v_call: TRBV6-5; d_call: NA; clone_size: NA; cdr3_aa: CASSEVDTQYF; cdr3_nt: TGTGCCAGCAGTGAAGTAGATACGCAGTATTTT
j_call: TRBJ2-1; v_call: TRBV18; d_call: TRBD2; clone_size: medium-sized; cdr3_aa: CASSPVAGDGLNEQFF; cdr3_nt: TGTGCCAGCTCACCTGTAGCGGGGGACGGCCTTAATGAGCAGTTCTTC
j_call: TRBJ1-1; v_call: TRBV2; d_call: TRBD1; clone_size: few; cdr3_aa: CASSATGGNTEAFF; cdr3_nt: TGTGCCAGCAGCGCGACAGGGGGCAACACTGAAGCTTTCTTT
j_call: TRBJ2-1; v_call: TRBV29-1; d_call: TRBD2; clone_size: NA; cdr3_aa: CSVEEGGGPDNEQFF; cdr3_nt: TGCAGCGTTGAAGAGGGGGGAGGGCCCGACAATGAGCAGTTCTTC
j_call: TRBJ1-2; v_call: TRBV28; d_call: NA; clone_size: NA; cdr3_aa: CASSQDPGGYTF; cdr3_nt: TGTGCCAGCAGTCAAGACCCTGGGGGCTACACCTTC
j_call: TRBJ2-6; v_call: TRBV28; d_call: TRBD1; clone_size: few; cdr3_aa: CASSGTGGLDGANVLTF; cdr3_nt: TGTGCCAGCAGCGGGACAGGGGGGCTCGATGGGGCCAACGTCCTGACTTTC
j_call: TRBJ2-1; v_call: TRBV25-1; d_call: NA; clone_size: few; cdr3_aa: CASFGGPLSDEQFF; cdr3_nt: TGTGCCAGTTTCGGCGGGCCCTTAAGCGATGAGCAGTTCTTC
j_call: TRBJ2-5; v_call: TRBV5-1; d_call: NA; clone_size: few; cdr3_aa: CASSPPAATQYF; cdr3_nt: TGCGCCAGCAGCCCCCCGGCGGCGACCCAGTACTTC